Below, 30 T cell receptor beta chains from the same sample are listed, as sequenced in a study of vaccination effects on CD4 cells after COVID-19. These TCRs' antigens remain unknown. ViraFEST expansion of antigen-specific CD4+ T cells with viral peptide pools preceded sequencing. Subsequent to a culture period of around 10 days, CD4+ T cells were isolated. By PCR, the person was confirmed to have had SARS-CoV-2 infection between March and December 2020. Profiling relied on immunoSEQ multiplex PCR, and the TCRdb table lists in-frame clones only, not all of them. The top ten clones hold 25% to 35% of a sample with some 40,000 clones, around 75% of them seen once. The sequencing used CD4+ T cells from PBMCs cultured with a peptide pool, collected before COVID-19 vaccination. The receptors shown here come from a human donor who had a prior SARS-CoV-2 infection.

This chain uses TRBV3-1 (or the pseudogene TRBV3-2) with TRBJ1-2; D gene uncertain. Trimming took off 2 bases at V and 4 bases at J, with 8 bases between the two ends. The CDR3 covers 13 residues. Per germline, CDR1 LGHDT and CDR2 YNNKEL (reference sequence). CDR3 nucleotide sequence: TGTGCCAGCAGCCAAAGAGGAGGCTATGGCTACACCTTC. This encodes CASSQRGGYGYTF.

The V gene is TRBV10-3, the J gene TRBJ2-1; 7 nucleotides agree with TRBD2. Unmatched junction bases numbered 16, after V lost 4 bases and J lost 4 bases. Germline V gives CDR1 ENHRY, CDR2 SYGVKD. There are 18 residues in the CDR3. DNA of the CDR3: TGTGCCATCAGTGCTTTAACAGGAGGAGCGGGAAGTTACAATGAGCAGTTCTTC. Translating gives CAISALTGGAGSYNEQFF.

By sample fraction, this clone is medium-sized. This chain joins TRBV4-1 and TRBJ1-2, with D maybe TRBD1 (6 bases). V was clipped by 1 base and J by 4 bases, with 19 bases between them. CDR3 size: 17 residues. Germline V gene lookup returns CDR1 MGHRA and CDR2 YSYEKL. The CDR3 sequence: CASSQGGRGAPPYGYTF. CDR3 DNA: TGCGCCAGCAGCCAAGGTGGTCGGGGGGCGCCTCCCTATGGCTACACCTTC.

V and J are TRBV24-1 and TRBJ2-3; TRBD2 matches 15 bases. The junction had 5 bases not matched to a gene; V was cut back by 3 bases and J by 2 bases. In germline, CDR1 is KGHDR, CDR2 SFDVKD. The CDR3 consists of 18 residues. The chain's CDR3 is CATSDTGTSGRYTDTQYF. DNA of the CDR3: TGTGCCACCAGTGATACCGGGACTAGCGGGAGGTACACAGATACGCAGTATTTT.

V usage is TRBV5-6 and J usage is TRBJ2-3, with TRBD1 identical over 9 bases. The CDR3 spans 14 residues. With V trimmed by 4 bases and J by 4 bases, 4 bases remained unmatched. Germline assignment: CDR1 SGHDT and CDR2 YYEEEE. CDR3 nucleotide sequence: TGTGCCAGCAGCAGACGGACAGGGGCAGATACGCAGTATTTT. This gives the protein CASSRRTGADTQYF.

This clone occurred a few times. The rearrangement uses TRBV5-1 and TRBJ2-7; 7 nucleotides agree with TRBD2. Per germline, CDR1 SGHRS and CDR2 YFSETQ. The CDR3 is made up of 16 amino acids. V lost 0 bases, J lost 2 bases, and 8 bases stayed unmatched. CDR3 in DNA: TGCGCCAGCAGCTTGGTTGCGGGAGAAGGGACCTACGAGCAGTACTTC. Its translation: CASSLVAGEGTYEQYF.

The rearrangement uses TRBV7-9 and TRBJ2-3; no firm D call. Trimming shortened V by 5 bases and J by 0 bases, and 12 bases separated the two germline ends. Germline CDR1 is SEHNR and CDR2 is FQNEAQ (reference sequence). This CDR3 contains 15 residues. In nucleotides, the CDR3 is TGTGCCAGCAGCCCCCTTGGTGGTAGCACAGATACGCAGTATTTT. Its translation: CASSPLGGSTDTQYF. Using reference TRBV7-9 and TRBJ2-3 for the parts outside the CDR3, the full variable domain is DTGVSQNPRHKITKRGQNVTFRCDPISEHNRLYWYRQTLGQGPEFLTYFQNEAQLEKSRLLSDRFSAERPKGSFSTLEIQRTEQGDSAMYLCASSPLGGSTDTQYFGPGTRLTVL.

The genes are TRBV5-1 and TRBJ2-7, with D maybe TRBD1 (6 bases). The CDR3 runs 14 residues. Germline values: CDR1 SGHRS, CDR2 YFSETQ. Trimming took off 0 bases at V and 2 bases at J, with 9 bases between the two ends. The CDR3 DNA follows: TGCGCCAGCAGCTTGGCTGCAGGGGCCTACGAGCAGTACTTC. Translated: CASSLAAGAYEQYF.

The genes are TRBV2 and TRBJ2-3, with D perhaps matching TRBD1 or TRBD2 (6 bases each). From germline, CDR1 is SNHLY and CDR2 FYNNEI. This CDR3 spans 16 amino acids. Trimming removed 6 bases from V and 0 bases from J, with 16 bases in between. In DNA, the CDR3 is TGTGCCAGCAGCCTTGGGGGGCGAGGGAGCACAGATACGCAGTATTTT. Amino acids: CASSLGGRGSTDTQYF.

The V gene is TRBV7-9, the J gene TRBJ1-1; possible D gene TRBD1, 5 bases. Germline values: CDR1 SEHNR, CDR2 FQNEAQ (reference sequence). The CDR3 has 13 amino acids. The V end was cut by 5 bases, the J end by 5 bases, with 12 bases between. The CDR3 DNA sequence: TGTGCCAGCAGCGCCGAGGAGGGGACTGAAGCTTTCTTT. Protein sequence: CASSAEEGTEAFF.

The chain has TRBV18 and TRBJ2-1; TRBD1 matches 12 bases. The germline CDR1 and CDR2 sequences are KGHSH and LQKENI. This CDR3 region has 16 residues. The V segment lost 0 bases and the J segment 8 bases; nucleotides outside the gene matches: 5. CDR3 nucleotide sequence: TGTGCCAGCTCACCACCTTCCGGGACAGGGGGCTATGAGCAGTTCTTC. Translation gives CASSPPSGTGGYEQFF. The full variable domain, its missing parts supplied by reference TRBV18 and TRBJ2-1, is NAGVMQNPRHLVRRRGQEARLRCSPMKGHSHVYWYRQLPEEGLKFMVYLQKENIIDESGMPKERFSAEFPKEGPSILRIQQVVRGDSAAYFCASSPPSGTGGYEQFFGPGTRLTVL.

This chain links TRBV5-7 with TRBJ2-7, with D possibly TRBD1 on 5 matching bases. TRBV5-7 is marked as an open reading frame, function uncertain. Between the trimmed V and J ends, which lost 4 bases and 4 bases, there was a span of 12 bases. This CDR3 comprises 13 residues. CDR3 sequence (DNA): TGTGCCAGCAGCCCTGGACAAGAGTACGAGCAGTACTTC. Translating gives CASSPGQEYEQYF.

This chain uses TRBV9 with TRBJ2-1; 11 nucleotides match TRBD2. V shed 3 bases, J shed 5 bases, and the junction held 7 bases outside the gene matches. The CDR3 consists of 16 residues. The germline V gene encodes CDR1 SGDLS and CDR2 YYNGEE. The CDR3 sequence: CASSAYSGGANNEQFF. The CDR3 DNA reads as TGTGCCAGCAGCGCCTATAGCGGGGGGGCAAACAATGAGCAGTTCTTC.

This chain connects TRBV19 to TRBJ1-4, with unresolved D. Trimming took 7 bases from V and 8 from J, leaving 20 bases between them. Germline CDR1 and CDR2: LNHDA and SQIVND (reference sequence). The CDR3 extends over 15 amino acids. CDR3 nucleotides: TGTGCCAGTACCACCTGGTTTGATGGAGGGGAAAAACTGTTTTTT. Translation: CASTTWFDGGEKLFF. The whole variable domain, filled in from reference TRBV19 and TRBJ1-4, reads DGGITQSPKYLFRKEGQNVTLSCEQNLNHDAMYWYRQDPGQGLRLIYYSQIVNDFQKGDIAEGYSVSREKKESFPLTVTSAQKNPTAFYLCASTTWFDGGEKLFFGSGTQLSVL.

The V and J genes are TRBV2 and TRBJ1-2, with 8 positions matching TRBD1. CDR3 size: 13 residues. The germline V gene has CDR1 SNHLY and CDR2 FYNNEI. Germline trimming cut 7 bases from V and 4 bases from J; bases unmatched to any gene: 5. The CDR3 reads CASTRGQGYGYTF. Written as DNA, the CDR3 is TGTGCCAGCACCAGAGGACAGGGCTATGGCTACACCTTC.

This chain uses TRBV11-3 with TRBJ2-5, with D unresolved. The CDR3 is 12 residues long. Germline CDR1 is SGHNT and CDR2 is YENEEA. Between the trimmed V and J ends, which lost 5 bases and 4 bases, there was a span of 8 bases. DNA for the CDR3: TGTGCCAGCAGCGCAGTCCGAGAGACCCAGTACTTC. This gives the protein CASSAVRETQYF. Full variable domain (rest looked up from reference TRBV11-3 and TRBJ2-5): EAGVVQSPRYKIIEKKQPVAFWCNPISGHNTLYWYLQNLGQGPELLIRYENEEAVDDSQLPKDRFSAERLKGVDSTLKIQPAELGDSAVYLCASSAVRETQYFGPGTRLLVL.

The CDR3 sequence: CATSDDLGDEQYF. The CDR3 nucleotides are TGTGCCACCAGTGATGACCTCGGGGACGAGCAGTACTTC. The chain recombines TRBV24-1 with TRBJ2-7; tentatively, D is TRBD2 (5 bases). The CDR3 is 13 amino acids. Trimming cost V 3 bases and J 5 bases, with 10 bases left between them. The germline gives CDR1 KGHDR, CDR2 SFDVKD.

The chain couples TRBV6-2 or TRBV6-3 to TRBJ1-1; tentatively, D is TRBD1 (5 bases). This CDR3 spans 15 amino acids. Looked up from germline, CDR1 is MNHEY and CDR2 is SVGEGT. The V end lost 1 base, the J end lost 6 bases, and 15 bases lay between the germline ends. The CDR3 nucleotides read TGTGCCAGCAGTTACTTGTCTGGGGGGATCCCTGAAGCTTTCTTT. It codes for CASSYLSGGIPEAFF.

The chain couples TRBV5-5 to TRBJ2-3; D perhaps matches TRBD2 (5 bases). V lost 3 bases, J lost 5 bases, and 7 bases lay in between. Per the germline V gene, CDR1 is SGHKS and CDR2 is YYEKEE (reference sequence). This CDR3 has 12 residues. The CDR3 region is CASSSEGDTQYF. In nucleotides, the CDR3 is TGTGCCAGCAGCTCCGAGGGAGATACGCAGTATTTT.

V gene TRBV7-9 combines with J gene TRBJ1-4, with a possible D match to TRBD1 (6 bases). Germline V gives CDR1 SEHNR, CDR2 FQNEAQ (reference sequence). The germline V and J ends were trimmed by 4 bases and 5 bases, with 14 bases remaining between them. The CDR3 consists of 15 residues. The CDR3 region has the DNA TGTGCCAGCAGCTCCAAAGGGGGGATCAATGAAAAACTGTTTTTT. This encodes CASSSKGGINEKLFF. Filled out from reference TRBV7-9 and TRBJ1-4, the complete variable domain reads DTGVSQNPRHKITKRGQNVTFRCDPISEHNRLYWYRQTLGQGPEFLTYFQNEAQLEKSRLLSDRFSAERPKGSFSTLEIQRTEQGDSAMYLCASSSKGGINEKLFFGSGTQLSVL.

This clone occurred a few times. J is TRBJ2-1 and V is TRBV19, with 9 bases that match TRBD2. CDR3 length: 19 amino acids. The trim removed 3 bases at V and 7 bases at J, leaving 19 bases unmatched. Germline assignment: CDR1 LNHDA and CDR2 SQIVND (reference sequence). CDR3 in DNA: TGTGCCAGTAGTATGGACCCCGGCCTTAGCGGGAGTTTAGAAAATGAGCAGTTCTTC. Translating gives CASSMDPGLSGSLENEQFF.

The chain couples TRBV11-3 to TRBJ2-1; TRBD1 might be the D (5 bases). V lost 2 bases to trimming and J lost 6 bases, with 11 bases between them. This CDR3 comprises 14 residues. From germline, CDR1 is SGHNT and CDR2 YENEEA. The CDR3 is CASSLFGRVNEQFF. The DNA for the CDR3 is TGTGCCAGCAGCTTATTCGGCAGGGTCAATGAGCAGTTCTTC.

This clone appeared a few times. The chain is built from TRBV19 and TRBJ1-2; tentatively, D is TRBD1 (5 bases). Germline-derived CDR1 and CDR2 are LNHDA and SQIVND (reference sequence). The CDR3 has 14 residues. Trimming removed 3 bases at V and 7 bases at J, with 15 bases between. The CDR3 protein is CASSIRRGGAGYTF. CDR3 DNA: TGTGCCAGTAGTATTAGGAGGGGTGGGGCTGGCTACACCTTC.

This chain connects TRBV5-1 to TRBJ2-1; TRBD2 matches at 8 bases. CDR3 length equals 17 residues. V gave up 0 bases and J gave up 6 bases; unmatched junction bases: 11. CDR1 is SGHRS, CDR2 YFSETQ, per germline. The CDR3 DNA reads as TGCGCCAGCAGCTTGGATCCGCCGGGGGGGTCAGTCAATGAGCAGTTCTTC. This sequence encodes CASSLDPPGGSVNEQFF.

V is TRBV7-2 and J is TRBJ1-5; unclear D gene. The CDR3 is 13 amino acids. Per the germline V gene, CDR1 is SGHTA and CDR2 is FQGNSA. V lost 1 base and J 5 bases, leaving 6 bases between the germline ends. In DNA form, the CDR3 reads TGTGCCAGCAGCTTAGTGGACCATCAGCCCCAGCATTTT. As protein: CASSLVDHQPQHF. Together with reference TRBV7-2 and TRBJ1-5, the CDR3 gives the full variable domain: GAGVSQSPSNKVTEKGKDVELRCDPISGHTALYWYRQSLGQGLEFLIYFQGNSAPDKSGLPSDRFSAERTGGSVSTLTIQRTQQEDSAVYLCASSLVDHQPQHFGDGTRLSIL.

The chain employs TRBV4-2 and TRBJ2-5; TRBD1 or TRBD2 may be the D gene (5 bases each). CDR1 is LGHNA and CDR2 is YNFKEQ in the germline V gene. The CDR3 length is 16 residues. Trimming removed 1 base from V and 3 bases from J, with 15 bases in between. This CDR3 reads CASSQGVVATEETQYF. The CDR3 region has the DNA TGTGCCAGCAGCCAAGGTGTAGTAGCGACAGAAGAGACCCAGTACTTC.

In this sample, this clone turned up a few times. The chain has TRBV7-9 and TRBJ1-2; D gene uncertain. Per the germline V gene, CDR1 is SEHNR and CDR2 is FQNEAQ (reference sequence). CDR3 length: 13 amino acids. Deletions cut 1 base from V and 4 bases from J, with 7 bases between. The DNA for the CDR3 is TGTGCCAGCAGCTTAGAAACCAGCTATGGCTACACCTTC. Encoded protein: CASSLETSYGYTF.

This chain connects TRBV2 to TRBJ2-7; D is perhaps TRBD1 (6 bases). The CDR3 runs to 17 residues. V was clipped by 7 bases and J by 1 base, with 23 bases between them. Germline lookup yields CDR1 SNHLY and CDR2 FYNNEI. The CDR3 protein is CASTNPWEGTPSYEQYF. DNA for the CDR3: TGTGCCAGCACTAACCCCTGGGAAGGGACACCTTCCTACGAGCAGTACTTC.

The chain couples TRBV5-4 to TRBJ2-2, with D possibly TRBD1 on 6 matching bases. Between the trimmed V and J ends, which lost 1 base and 0 bases, there was a span of 10 bases. CDR1 SGHNT and CDR2 YYREEE come from the germline V gene (reference sequence). This CDR3 region has 16 residues. CDR3 amino acids: CASSLRQGTNTGELFF. CDR3 nucleotides: TGTGCCAGCAGCTTGAGGCAGGGGACGAACACCGGGGAGCTGTTTTTT.

This chain joins TRBV7-9 and TRBJ1-2; D not resolved. CDR1 SEHNR and CDR2 FQNEAQ come from the germline V gene (reference sequence). The V and J ends lost 5 bases and 5 bases respectively, with 15 bases between them. CDR3 length: 14 amino acids. The CDR3 region is CASSRGEGTYGYTF. The CDR3 bases are TGTGCCAGCAGCCGCGGGGAGGGAACGTATGGCTACACCTTC.